These 27 T cell receptor beta chains originate from one sample sequenced in a study of OX40 agonist ivuxolimab in advanced cancers. Profiling relied on immunoSEQ multiplex PCR, and the TCRdb table lists in-frame clones only, not all of them. The table has 45,000 to 55,000 clones, roughly 80% seen once. This sample comprised CD4+ or CD8+ T cells sorted from blood, obtained in a trial of the OX40 agonist ivuxolimab. These receptors were taken from an adult with an advanced solid tumor such as melanoma, head and neck, liver or kidney cancer.

The chain recombines TRBV9 with TRBJ1-2, with D perhaps matching TRBD1 (5 bases). This CDR3 has 16 amino acids. Trimming removed 0 bases from V and 5 bases from J, with 17 bases in between. Per the germline V gene, CDR1 is SGDLS and CDR2 is YYNGEE. The CDR3 DNA follows: TGTGCCAGCAGCGTAGCCATCAGGGCCTCGGAGTATGGCTACACCTTC. This gives the protein CASSVAIRASEYGYTF.

The V and J genes are TRBV7-8 and TRBJ2-1, with TRBD2 matching over 8 bases. Unmatched junction bases numbered 3, after V lost 0 bases and J lost 2 bases. Germline V gives CDR1 SGHVS, CDR2 FQNEAQ. The CDR3 is 16 amino acids. The CDR3 spells CASSLASGATYNEQFF. The CDR3 nucleotides read TGTGCCAGCAGCTTAGCTAGCGGGGCTACCTACAATGAGCAGTTCTTC. The variable domain in full, completed from reference TRBV7-8 and TRBJ2-1, reads GAGVSQSPRYKVAKRGQDVALRCDPISGHVSLFWYQQALGQGPEFLTYFQNEAQLDKSGLPSDRFFAERPEGSVSTLKIQRTQQEDSAVYLCASSLASGATYNEQFFGPGTRLTVL.

The CDR3 loop is CAWSEQGAGQFF. As DNA, the CDR3 is TGTGCCTGGAGTGAACAGGGGGCTGGCCAGTTCTTC. The chain combines TRBV30 with TRBJ2-1, with 9 bases matching TRBD1. The germline gives CDR1 GTSNPN, CDR2 SVGIG (reference sequence). CDR3 size: 12 residues. The V gene end was trimmed by 1 base and the J gene end by 13 bases; junction bases not matched to a gene: 5.

The rearrangement links TRBV9 to TRBJ2-1, with D possibly called TRBD1 or TRBD2 (5 bases each). The V end lost 3 bases, the J end lost 3 bases, and 10 bases lay between the germline ends. CDR1 is SGDLS and CDR2 is YYNGEE in the germline V gene. There are 14 residues in the CDR3. The CDR3 DNA follows: TGTGCCAGCAGCGGACAGACTAACTACAATGAGCAGTTCTTC. This encodes CASSGQTNYNEQFF.

The chain uses TRBV19 and TRBJ1-5; possibly TRBD1 for D (6 bases). Trimming cost V 5 bases and J 5 bases, with 16 bases left between them. The length of the CDR3 is 15 residues. Germline V CDR1 and CDR2: LNHDA, SQIVND (reference sequence). CDR3 protein: CASSGTRGGHQPQHF. The CDR3 DNA is TGTGCCAGTAGTGGCACACGTGGGGGGCATCAGCCCCAGCATTTT.

J is TRBJ1-4 and V is TRBV7-9, with D possibly matching TRBD1 (6 bases). V lost 6 bases to trimming and J lost 8 bases, with 19 bases between them. This CDR3 contains 15 residues. Looked up from germline, CDR1 is SEHNR and CDR2 is FQNEAQ (reference sequence). DNA of the CDR3: TGTGCCAGCAGGCCGTACCGGGGGGCTGAAGAAAAACTGTTTTTT. Protein product: CASRPYRGAEEKLFF.

The chain carries TRBV19 and TRBJ1-2; 9 bases agree with TRBD1. Losses at the gene ends were 8 bases for V and 7 bases for J; bases not matched to a gene: 17. The CDR3 runs 16 residues. Germline lookup yields CDR1 LNHDA and CDR2 SQIVND (reference sequence). The CDR3: CASFTPAGTGYSGYTF. For the CDR3, the DNA is TGTGCCAGTTTTACACCCGCCGGGACAGGGTATAGTGGCTACACCTTC.

This chain connects TRBV19 to TRBJ2-1, with 13 bases aligning to TRBD2. CDR3 size: 15 residues. V shed 8 bases and J 7 bases; nucleotides not matched to a gene: 8. Germline values: CDR1 LNHDA, CDR2 SQIVND (reference sequence). The CDR3 spells CASGRGLAGLNEQFF. The CDR3, as DNA: TGTGCCAGTGGGAGGGGACTAGCGGGATTAAATGAGCAGTTCTTC.

The chain is built from TRBV19 and TRBJ2-1; 11 positions match TRBD2. The J segment lost 7 bases and the V segment lost 0 bases, leaving 5 bases of the junction unmatched. Germline V gives CDR1 LNHDA, CDR2 SQIVND (reference sequence). CDR3 length: 16 amino acids. In DNA, the CDR3 is TGTGCCAGTAGTATAGAAGGGACTAGCGGCACGAATGAGCAGTTCTTC. Amino acid sequence: CASSIEGTSGTNEQFF.

This clone was observed once. The chain joins TRBV7-2 to TRBJ2-7; perhaps TRBD2 as D (6 bases). Trimming left V 4 bases short and J 1 base short, with 11 bases between. This CDR3 is 14 amino acids long. Looked up from germline, CDR1 is SGHTA and CDR2 is FQGNSA. The CDR3 loop reads CASSSDYFSYEQYF. DNA for the CDR3: TGTGCCAGCAGCTCGGACTACTTTTCCTACGAGCAGTACTTC.

The rearrangement links TRBV5-6 to TRBJ1-6; D is unclear. Between the trimmed V and J ends, which lost 1 base and 5 bases, there was a span of 7 bases. Looked up from germline, CDR1 is SGHDT and CDR2 is YYEEEE. This CDR3 spans 14 amino acids. Written as DNA, the CDR3 is TGTGCCAGCAGCTTGAGATCTAATAATTCACCCCTCCACTTT. Its translation is CASSLRSNNSPLHF.

The V and J genes are TRBV5-1 and TRBJ2-2; the D call may be TRBD1 or TRBD2 (5 bases each). Per the germline V gene, CDR1 is SGHRS and CDR2 is YFSETQ. Trimming removed 4 bases from V and 5 bases from J, with 15 bases in between. The CDR3 runs to 15 residues. The CDR3 DNA reads TGCGCCAGCAGCCCCGGGACCACGGTGACCGGGGAGCTGTTTTTT. This sequence encodes CASSPGTTVTGELFF.

This chain links TRBV30 with TRBJ2-2, with 10 bases that match TRBD2. V dropped 0 bases and J dropped 6; count of bases not matched to a gene: 4. The CDR3 sequence is 15 residues long. CDR1 is GTSNPN and CDR2 is SVGIG in the germline V gene (reference sequence). CDR3 nucleotide sequence: TGTGCCTGGAGTGTACCCAGCGGGGGGGCCGGGGAGCTGTTTTTT. It codes for CAWSVPSGGAGELFF.

V usage is TRBV23-1 and J usage is TRBJ2-7; 8 nucleotides agree with TRBD2. TRBV23-1 falls under the ORF class, with uncertain function. Trimming removed 2 bases from V and 6 bases from J; junction bases left unmatched: 15. This CDR3 comprises 17 residues. CDR3 protein: CASSQPRGGTGAGEQYF. DNA for the CDR3: TGCGCCAGCAGTCAACCCCGGGGGGGGACGGGAGCTGGCGAGCAGTACTTC.

A single count supports this clone. The rearrangement uses TRBV10-3 and TRBJ1-4; D gene ambiguous. The V end was cut by 7 bases, the J end by 2 bases, with 8 bases between. The CDR3 runs to 13 residues. CDR1 and CDR2 from the germline V gene are ENHRY and SYGVKD. The CDR3 is CAIKGDTNEKLFF. DNA for the CDR3: TGTGCCATCAAGGGTGACACTAATGAAAAACTGTTTTTT.

This chain uses TRBV30 with TRBJ1-4; 8 bases line up with TRBD1. The trim removed 5 bases at V and 14 bases at J, leaving 13 bases unmatched. There are 13 residues in the CDR3. Germline lookup yields CDR1 GTSNPN and CDR2 SVGIG (reference sequence). The CDR3 is CAWQDRAVSILFF. The CDR3 bases are TGTGCCTGGCAGGACAGGGCGGTTTCGATCCTGTTTTTT.

J is TRBJ2-1 and V is TRBV27, with 12 bases identical to TRBD2. Looked up from germline, CDR1 is MNHEY and CDR2 is SMNVEV (reference sequence). The V segment lost 0 bases and the J segment 8 bases; nucleotides outside the gene matches: 5. CDR3 length equals 16 residues. The CDR3 nucleotides read TGTGCCAGCAGTTTATCTACTAGCGGGAGGCGGTATGAGCAGTTCTTC. It encodes CASSLSTSGRRYEQFF.

The chain employs TRBV4-1 and TRBJ2-7; TRBD2 matches 9 bases. J gave up 6 bases and V 1 base, and 4 bases lay outside the gene matches. CDR3 size: 14 residues. Germline assignment: CDR1 MGHRA and CDR2 YSYEKL. The CDR3 DNA follows: TGCGCCAGCAGCCAAGCCGCGGGGGGGCTCGAGCAGTACTTC. Translating gives CASSQAAGGLEQYF.

The chain carries TRBV19 and TRBJ1-3; 10 bases match TRBD1. The CDR3 length is 16 residues. V lost 5 bases and J lost 5; bases outside the gene matches: 9. Germline CDR1 is LNHDA and CDR2 is SQIVND (reference sequence). CDR3: CASSLTGQGYRNTIYF. The CDR3 nucleotides read TGTGCCAGTAGTCTGACGGGACAGGGGTATCGAAACACCATATATTTT.

The chain employs TRBV5-1 and TRBJ2-7; D is unclear. This CDR3 is built from 13 residues. The germline V gene encodes CDR1 SGHRS and CDR2 YFSETQ. Trimming shortened V by 4 bases and J by 4 bases, and 12 bases separated the two germline ends. CDR3 loop: CASSPGPRYEQYF. CDR3 sequence (DNA): TGCGCCAGCAGCCCTGGTCCGAGATACGAGCAGTACTTC.

The gene calls are TRBV28 and TRBJ2-1; 7 bases agree with TRBD2. The germline V gene has CDR1 MDHEN and CDR2 SYDVKM. The length of the CDR3 is 15 residues. Trimming cost V 4 bases and J 6 bases; bases outside gene matches: 9. The CDR3 loop is CASSYTRGGSNEQFF. The CDR3 nucleotides read TGTGCCAGCAGTTATACCCGGGGAGGGAGCAATGAGCAGTTCTTC.

The CDR3: CASSYHSNQPQHF. CDR3 in DNA: TGTGCCAGCAGCTACCATAGCAATCAGCCCCAGCATTTT. The genes are TRBV2 and TRBJ1-5; D unclear. The germline CDR1 and CDR2 sequences are SNHLY and FYNNEI. The CDR3 is 13 residues long. Deletions cut 6 bases from V and 0 bases from J, with 6 bases between.

With regard to this clone: The sample holds other DNA sequences that translate to the same CDR3. The genes are TRBV19 and TRBJ2-7; D uncertain. With 5 bases removed from V and 2 bases from J, the gap between germline ends came to 7 bases. Germline V CDR1 and CDR2: LNHDA, SQIVND (reference sequence). The CDR3 extends over 12 amino acids. CDR3: CASSRDAYEQYF. CDR3 bases: TGTGCCAGTAGTCGTGACGCCTACGAGCAGTACTTC.

The V call is TRBV20-1, the J call TRBJ2-5; 7 nucleotides align to TRBD1. The CDR3 consists of 11 residues. CDR1 DFQATT and CDR2 SNEGSKA come from the germline V gene (reference sequence). J gave up 3 bases and V 5 bases, and 0 bases lay outside the gene matches. The CDR3 DNA is TGCAGTGCTGGGACAGAAGAGACCCAGTACTTC. Translation gives CSAGTEETQYF.

The V and J genes are TRBV19 and TRBJ2-7; 9 bases agree with TRBD2. The CDR3 contains 16 residues. With 10 bases clipped from V and 5 bases from J, the junction kept 18 bases outside the gene matches. Germline CDR1 reads LNHDA; CDR2 reads SQIVND (reference sequence). CDR3 residues: CATSDPAGGQGHEQYF. In DNA form, the CDR3 reads TGTGCCACCTCTGACCCAGCGGGGGGCCAAGGCCACGAGCAGTACTTC.

This sequence joins TRBV18 and TRBJ2-5, with D perhaps TRBD2 (6 bases). Trimming removed 5 bases at V and 0 bases at J, with 7 bases between. The V gene's germline CDR1 is KGHSH and CDR2 LQKENI. CDR3 length: 13 residues. As DNA, the CDR3 is TGTGCCAGCTCATGGGGGGACCAAGAGACCCAGTACTTC. This gives the protein CASSWGDQETQYF.

The V call is TRBV10-3, the J call TRBJ2-4; 9 positions match TRBD2. V shed 3 bases, J shed 10 bases, and the junction held 4 bases outside the gene matches. Germline CDR1 is ENHRY and CDR2 is SYGVKD. The CDR3 sequence is 13 residues long. CDR3 in amino acids: CAISDTSGPIQYF. In DNA form, the CDR3 reads TGTGCCATCAGTGACACTAGCGGGCCGATTCAGTACTTC.